This is a list of T cell receptor beta chains from one sample in a study of blood T cells in healthy people across ages. In TCRdb, the 5' RACE reads were re-called with MiXCR into one record per CDR3 protein. The repertoire holds under 2 million distinct CDR3 sequences, approximately 32% seen once, with about 11% in the top ten. The specimen sequenced was blood. These receptors were obtained from a woman between 25 and 40 years old in good health. Both conserved end residues are part of each CDR3. The D gene is left open where the match is weak. The size field is filled for only some rows; it gives once, few, many or a size class.

D	V	size	J	CDR3	DNA
-	TRBV4-1	many	TRBJ2-5	CASSRLPPTGTQYF	TGCGCCAGCAGCCGCCTACCCCCCACGGGGACCCAGTACTTC
TRBD2	TRBV20-1	few	TRBJ2-1	CSARDASGGMYEQFF	TGCAGTGCTAGAGATGCTAGCGGGGGTATGTATGAGCAGTTCTTC
TRBD1	TRBV20-1	-	TRBJ2-7	CSATGQQQAYEQYF	TGCAGTGCTACGGGACAGCAGCAGGCCTACGAGCAGTACTTC
-	TRBV2	-	TRBJ2-7	CASSALGGLYEQYF	TGTGCCAGCAGCGCTTTAGGGGGGCTCTACGAGCAGTACTTC
-	TRBV30	once	TRBJ1-1	CAWRGRLNTEAFF	TGTGCCTGGAGAGGCAGGTTGAACACTGAAGCTTTCTTT
-	TRBV27	few	TRBJ1-2	CASSLRTGPNYGYTF	TGTGCCAGCAGTTTAAGGACGGGGCCTAACTATGGCTACACCTTC
TRBD2	TRBV18	-	TRBJ2-7	CASSPGGEGLIYNEQYF	TGTGCCAGCTCACCAGGAGGGGAGGGTCTAATCTACAATGAGCAGTACTTC
TRBD1	TRBV29-1	-	TRBJ1-2	CSGDRRANYGYTF	TGCAGCGGGGACAGGAGAGCTAACTATGGCTACACCTTC
TRBD1	TRBV28	-	TRBJ1-6	CASSTPGQGDSPLHF	TGTGCCAGCAGTACCCCGGGACAGGGGGATTCACCCCTCCACTTT
-	TRBV9	-	TRBJ2-5	CASSAGSREETQYF	TGTGCCAGCAGCGCAGGGTCGAGAGAAGAGACCCAGTACTTC
TRBD2	TRBV27	few	TRBJ2-3	CASQLAQGTDTQYF	TGTGCCAGCCAACTAGCGCAGGGCACAGATACGCAGTATTTT
-	TRBV20-1	-	TRBJ2-3	CSASLEDTQYF	TGCAGTGCTAGTTTGGAGGATACGCAGTATTTT
TRBD2	TRBV12-3/TRBV12-4	few	TRBJ2-5	CASSLFSGGNQETQYF	TGTGCCAGCAGTTTATTTTCGGGGGGGAACCAAGAGACCCAGTACTTC
-	TRBV21-1	few	TRBJ2-1	CASSKARGTSGRKAYNEQFF	TGTGCCAGCAGCAAAGCGCGGGGGACTAGCGGGAGGAAAGCCTACAATGAGCAGTTCTTC
-	TRBV12-3/TRBV12-4	-	TRBJ2-1	CASRLGGLGAYNEQFF	TGTGCCAGCAGGCTGGGGGGGCTCGGGGCTTACAATGAGCAGTTCTTC
TRBD2	TRBV15	-	TRBJ2-1	CATSRDWAGGSYNEQFF	TGTGCCACCAGCAGAGATTGGGCGGGAGGATCATACAATGAGCAGTTCTTC
TRBD2	TRBV4-2	-	TRBJ2-3	CASSQEGLAGGGDTQYF	TGTGCCAGCAGCCAAGAAGGCCTAGCGGGAGGAGGCGATACGCAGTATTTT
-	TRBV7-9	-	TRBJ2-1	CASSLAKGPYNEQFF	TGTGCCAGCAGCTTAGCGAAGGGACCGTACAATGAGCAGTTCTTC
-	TRBV20-1	few	TRBJ1-1	CSAPFGGTEAFF	TGCAGTGCTCCCTTCGGGGGCACTGAAGCTTTCTTT
-	TRBV4-1	many	TRBJ2-6	CASSQEYRRSGANVLTF	TGCGCCAGCAGCCAAGAGTACAGACGCTCTGGGGCCAACGTCCTGACTTTC
-	TRBV20-1	-	TRBJ2-5	CSARDIMIQETQYF	TGCAGTGCTAGAGATATCATGATTCAAGAGACCCAGTACTTC
TRBD1	TRBV7-9	-	TRBJ2-5	CAGSPPLDRRQETQYF	TGTGCCGGCAGCCCTCCGCTGGACAGGAGACAAGAGACCCAGTACTTC
-	TRBV7-3	many	TRBJ1-6	CASSFGYNSPLHF	TGTGCCAGCAGCTTCGGGTATAATTCACCCCTCCACTTT
-	TRBV27	-	TRBJ2-7	CASMGTFYNEQYF	TGTGCCAGCATGGGGACATTCTACAATGAGCAGTACTTC
TRBD1	TRBV18	-	TRBJ2-7	CANSASRDSYEQYF	TGTGCCAACTCAGCGTCCCGGGACAGCTACGAGCAGTACTTC
-	TRBV5-1	-	TRBJ2-6	CASSLHNSGANGLTF	TGCGCCAGCAGCTTACACAACTCTGGAGCCAACGGCCTGACTTTC
TRBD2	TRBV10-2	-	TRBJ2-1	CASSEGTSGGFNNEQFF	TGCGCCAGCAGTGAGGGGACTAGCGGGGGATTTAACAATGAGCAGTTCTTC
-	TRBV30	-	TRBJ1-1	CAWSARQNTEAFF	TGTGCCTGGAGTGCCAGGCAGAACACTGAAGCTTTCTTT
TRBD2	TRBV7-2	few	TRBJ2-1	CASSLRGLAGLGSYNEQFF	TGTGCCAGCAGCTTAAGGGGACTAGCGGGACTGGGTTCCTACAATGAGCAGTTCTTC
-	TRBV6-6	-	TRBJ2-1	CASSELINEQFF	TGTGCCAGCAGCGAGCTCATCAATGAGCAGTTCTTC
-	TRBV2	few	TRBJ1-4	CASSDPGPVGEKLFF	TGTGCCAGCAGTGATCCGGGACCAGTGGGTGAAAAACTGTTTTTT
TRBD1	TRBV10-3	few	TRBJ2-7	CAITRDRDVGEQYF	TGTGCCATCACTAGGGACAGGGATGTCGGAGAGCAGTACTTC
-	TRBV27	-	TRBJ2-7	CASSLSSPILGSSYEQYF	TGTGCCAGCAGTTTAAGTTCCCCCATACTAGGGAGCTCCTACGAGCAGTACTTC
-	TRBV20-1	-	TRBJ2-1	CSAPSGSLNNEQFF	TGCAGTGCTCCCTCCGGGTCACTAAACAATGAGCAGTTCTTC
TRBD1	TRBV9	few	TRBJ1-4	CASSAQGPNEKLFF	TGTGCCAGCAGCGCACAGGGGCCAAATGAAAAACTGTTTTTT
-	TRBV28	-	TRBJ2-1	CASTKQGRAYNEQFF	TGTGCCAGCACCAAACAAGGGCGAGCCTACAATGAGCAGTTCTTC
-	TRBV3-1	many	TRBJ2-3	CASSPGTRTDTQYF	TGTGCCAGCAGCCCTGGGACCCGCACAGATACGCAGTATTTT
-	TRBV20-1	-	TRBJ1-1	CSARPLDSRLNTEAFF	TGCAGTGCTAGACCCCTGGACAGTAGGTTGAACACTGAAGCTTTCTTT
-	TRBV24-1	-	TRBJ2-1	CATSDPAWPAASNEQFF	TGTGCCACCAGTGACCCTGCCTGGCCCGCGGCTAGCAATGAGCAGTTCTTC
-	TRBV20-1	-	TRBJ2-1	CSAGSTLSSYNEQFF	TGCAGTGCGGGGTCGACTCTAAGCTCCTACAATGAGCAGTTCTTC
-	TRBV29-1	many	TRBJ1-1	CSVETDSEREAFF	TGCAGCGTTGAAACGGACTCCGAACGAGAAGCTTTCTTT
-	TRBV5-1	-	TRBJ2-4	CASSIAGDTAKNIQYF	TGCGCCAGCAGCATTGCAGGGGATACAGCCAAAAACATTCAGTACTTC